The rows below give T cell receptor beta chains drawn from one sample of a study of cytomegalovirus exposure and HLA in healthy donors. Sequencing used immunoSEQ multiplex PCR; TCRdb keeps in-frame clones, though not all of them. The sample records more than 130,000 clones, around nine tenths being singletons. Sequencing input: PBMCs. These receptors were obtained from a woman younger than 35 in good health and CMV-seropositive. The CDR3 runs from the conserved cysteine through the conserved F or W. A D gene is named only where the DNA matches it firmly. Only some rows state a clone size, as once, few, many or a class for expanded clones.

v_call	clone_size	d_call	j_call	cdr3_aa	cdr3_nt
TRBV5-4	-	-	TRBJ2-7	CASSPRADGEQYF	TGTGCCAGCAGCCCGAGGGCGGACGGGGAGCAGTACTTC
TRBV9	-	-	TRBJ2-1	CASSVVSAREQFF	TGTGCCAGCAGCGTAGTATCCGCCAGGGAGCAGTTCTTC
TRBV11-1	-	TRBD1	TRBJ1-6	CASSLGQANSPLHF	TGTGCCAGCAGCCTGGGACAGGCAAATTCACCCCTCCACTTT
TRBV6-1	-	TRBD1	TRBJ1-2	CASSSGQSVYGYTF	TGTGCCAGCAGTTCGGGACAGTCGGTCTATGGCTACACCTTC
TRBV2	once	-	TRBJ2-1	CAIPKVLGAEQFF	TGTGCCATCCCGAAAGTTCTGGGCGCGGAGCAGTTCTTC
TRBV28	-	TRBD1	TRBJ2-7	CASSLWGQGRDYEQYF	TGTGCCAGCAGTTTATGGGGACAGGGGAGGGACTACGAGCAGTACTTC
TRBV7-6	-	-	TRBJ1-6	CASSPTQQGSSPLHF	TGTGCCAGCAGCCCCACGCAACAGGGCAGTTCACCCCTCCACTTT
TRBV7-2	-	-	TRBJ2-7	CASSLAGQDLYEQYF	TGTGCCAGCAGCTTAGCGGGCCAGGATCTTTACGAGCAGTACTTC
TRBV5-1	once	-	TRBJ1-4	CASSYYPGNRDEREKLFF	TGCGCCAGCAGCTACTACCCCGGAAACAGGGACGAGAGGGAAAAACTGTTTTTT
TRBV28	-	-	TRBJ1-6	CASSRRGNSPLHF	TGTGCCAGCAGTCGCAGGGGAAATTCACCCCTCCACTTT
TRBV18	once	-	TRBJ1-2	CASSPLPGTTNYGYTF	TGTGCCAGCTCACCACTCCCAGGGACTACTAACTATGGCTACACCTTC
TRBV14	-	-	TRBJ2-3	CASSLEDTQYF	TGTGCCAGCAGCCTCGAGGATACGCAGTATTTT
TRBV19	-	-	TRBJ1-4	CASTDVGGADEKLFF	TGTGCCAGTACCGATGTAGGAGGGGCTGACGAAAAACTGTTTTTT
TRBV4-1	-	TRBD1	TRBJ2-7	CASSQAGTGSYEQYF	TGCGCCAGCAGCCAAGCCGGGACAGGGTCCTACGAGCAGTACTTC
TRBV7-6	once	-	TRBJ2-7	CASSLQPARFSYEQYF	TGTGCCAGCAGCTTACAACCTGCGCGGTTCTCCTACGAGCAGTACTTC
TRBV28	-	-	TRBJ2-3	CASGRVGTDTQYF	TGTGCCAGCGGCAGGGTGGGCACAGATACGCAGTATTTT
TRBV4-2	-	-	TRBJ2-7	CASSGQTYEQYF	TGTGCCAGCAGCGGACAGACCTACGAGCAGTACTTC
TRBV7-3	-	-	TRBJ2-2	CASSFGAGELFF	TGTGCCAGCAGCTTCGGAGCCGGGGAGCTGTTTTTT
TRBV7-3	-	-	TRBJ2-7	CASSRGIPNYEQYF	TGTGCCAGCAGTCGAGGGATCCCCAACTACGAGCAGTACTTC
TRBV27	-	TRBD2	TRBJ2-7	CASSFWQGGTYEQYF	TGTGCCAGCAGTTTCTGGCAGGGAGGGACCTACGAGCAGTACTTC
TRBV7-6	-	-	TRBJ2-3	CASSLMTQGRIDTQYF	TGTGCCAGCAGCTTAATGACCCAGGGCAGGATAGATACGCAGTATTTT
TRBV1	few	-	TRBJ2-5	CTSSQDIRRGDRETQYF	TGCACCAGCAGCCAAGATATTCGGCGGGGGGATAGGGAGACCCAGTACTTC
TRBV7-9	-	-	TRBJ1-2	CASSLVHFGHPTGGYTF	TGTGCCAGCAGCTTAGTTCACTTTGGACATCCCACGGGTGGCTACACCTTC
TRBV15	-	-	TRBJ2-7	CATSRNREYNEQYF	TGTGCCACCAGTAGAAACAGGGAGTACAACGAGCAGTACTTC
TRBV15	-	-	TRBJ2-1	CATRHGSHNEQFF	TGTGCCACCAGACACGGGAGCCACAATGAGCAGTTCTTC
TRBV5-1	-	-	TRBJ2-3	CASSPDTLYTDTQYF	TGCGCCAGCAGCCCCGACACGCTATACACAGATACGCAGTATTTT
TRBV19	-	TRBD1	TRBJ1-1	CASSLAQGANTEAFF	TGTGCCAGTAGTCTCGCACAGGGGGCGAACACTGAAGCTTTCTTT
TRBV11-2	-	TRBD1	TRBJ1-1	CASSLDGTGAYEAFF	TGTGCCAGCAGCTTAGACGGGACAGGAGCCTATGAAGCTTTCTTT
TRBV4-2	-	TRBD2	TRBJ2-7	CASSQDPGGIYEQYF	TGTGCCAGCAGCCAAGACCCCGGGGGGATCTACGAGCAGTACTTC
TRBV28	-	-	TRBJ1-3	CASSSGQPFSGNTIYF	TGTGCCAGCAGTTCTGGACAGCCCTTCTCTGGAAACACCATATATTTT
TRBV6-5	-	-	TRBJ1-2	CASTRGANYGYTF	TGTGCCAGCACTCGGGGAGCAAACTATGGCTACACCTTC
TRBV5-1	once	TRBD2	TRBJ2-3	CASSAGDGSTDTQYF	TGCGCCAGCAGCGCGGGAGATGGTAGCACAGATACGCAGTATTTT
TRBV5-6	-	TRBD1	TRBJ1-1	CASSEGQGDTEAFF	TGTGCCAGCAGCGAGGGACAGGGTGACACTGAAGCTTTCTTT
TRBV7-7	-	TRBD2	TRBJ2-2	CASSPTWPLAGIKFTGELFF	TGTGCTAGCAGCCCGACCTGGCCACTAGCGGGGATTAAATTCACCGGGGAGCTGTTTTTT
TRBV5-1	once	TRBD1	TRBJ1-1	CASSLWQGANEAFF	TGCGCCAGCAGCTTATGGCAGGGGGCGAATGAAGCTTTCTTT
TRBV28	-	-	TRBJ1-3	CASSPIFPQGLSGNTIYF	TGTGCCAGCAGTCCGATCTTCCCCCAGGGACTCTCTGGAAACACCATATATTTT
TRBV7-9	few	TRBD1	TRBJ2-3	CATRGERGQGTDTQYF	TGTGCCACGAGGGGGGAGCGCGGACAGGGAACAGATACGCAGTATTTT
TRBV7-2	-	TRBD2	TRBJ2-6	CASSLSGRRAGANVLTF	TGTGCCAGCAGCTTGAGCGGGAGGAGGGCTGGGGCCAACGTCCTGACTTTC
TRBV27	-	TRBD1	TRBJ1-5	CASSSVSRTGGRQPQHF	TGTGCCAGCAGTTCCGTCTCCCGGACAGGGGGCCGTCAGCCCCAGCATTTT
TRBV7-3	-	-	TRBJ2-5	CASSPTGLAVQETQYF	TGTGCCAGCAGCCCGACAGGCCTAGCGGTCCAAGAGACCCAGTACTTC
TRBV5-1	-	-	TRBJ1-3	CASSTNVGVGGNTIYF	TGCGCCAGCAGCACCAACGTCGGGGTGGGTGGAAACACCATATATTTT
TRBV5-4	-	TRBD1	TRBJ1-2	CASSVDRGNGYTF	TGTGCCAGCAGCGTTGACAGGGGGAATGGCTACACCTTC
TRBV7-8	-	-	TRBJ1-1	CASSLSYQGTTEAFF	TGTGCCAGCAGCTTATCTTATCAGGGGACCACTGAAGCTTTCTTT
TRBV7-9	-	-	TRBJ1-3	CASSSHHRVSGNTIYF	TGTGCCAGCAGCTCGCACCACAGGGTCTCTGGAAACACCATATATTTT
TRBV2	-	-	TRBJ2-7	CASSLYRESEQYF	TGTGCCAGCAGCTTATACAGGGAGTCCGAGCAGTACTTC
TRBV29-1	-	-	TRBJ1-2	CSVSRGNYGYTF	TGCAGCGTTTCAAGGGGAAACTATGGCTACACCTTC
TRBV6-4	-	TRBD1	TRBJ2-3	CASSGTGHTDTQYF	TGTGCCAGCAGCGGGACAGGCCACACAGATACGCAGTATTTT
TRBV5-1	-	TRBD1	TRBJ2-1	CASSIQGNEQFF	TGCGCCAGCAGCATACAGGGGAATGAGCAGTTCTTC